In its sample, the clone carrying this T cell receptor (beta chain) was seen a few times. What it recognizes is unknown. CDR3 length: 15 amino acids. CDR1 is SGHRS and CDR2 is YFSETQ in the germline V gene. V lost 0 bases and J 0 bases, leaving 7 bases between the germline ends. PCR used 60 Vbeta primers and 13 Jbeta primers. The data were produced by immunoSEQ multiplex PCR, yet TCRdb's version contains in-frame clones alone and is incomplete. This table has 200,000 to 300,000 clones, over 75% appearing once. These data come from a study of cytomegalovirus exposure and HLA in healthy donors. Broader study findings: It emerged from a later analysis that several of the most significant clusters appeared to be linked to common viral pathogens. CMV antigen specificity was confirmed in vitro for a few CMV-associated chains. Later analysis revealed greater clonal expansion in HLA-associated TCR beta chains than in equally common others.

This TCR came from a boy younger than 18 in good health and CMV-seronegative. The chain carries TRBV5-1 and TRBJ1-3, with D perhaps matching TRBD1 (6 bases). Sequencing was carried out using PBMCs. This CDR3 is CASSLGDNSGNTIYF. DNA for the CDR3: TGCGCCAGCAGCTTGGGGGACAACTCTGGAAACACCATATATTTT.